Listed below are T cell receptor beta chains from one sample, sequenced in a study of T cells in Graves' hyperthyroidism and ophthalmopathy. TCRdb recomputed calls from the multiplex PCR reads with MiXCR, one row per CDR3 protein. The sample lists fewer than 800,000 distinct CDR3 sequences, roughly 17% occurring once. Source material: blood. These receptors were taken from a man aged 18 to 29 with Graves' hyperthyroidism. CDR3s include the opening cysteine and the closing phenylalanine or tryptophan. The D gene is left open where the match is weak. Size tells how often a clone was seen (once, few, many) or the class of an expanded clone, and some rows leave it out.

>TRBV6-2/TRBV6-3|TRBD1|many|TRBJ2-7
TGTGCCAGCAGTGGGGGACAGGGATACTACGAGCAGTACTTC
CASSGGQGYYEQYF
>TRBV20-1|TRBD1|few|TRBJ1-5
TGCAGTGCTTGGGACAGGGAAAGCAATCAGCCCCAGCATTTT
CSAWDRESNQPQHF
>TRBV11-1|NA|few|TRBJ2-5
TGTGCCAGCAGCCTAAGGGCGCGGATGGAGACCCAGTACTTC
CASSLRARMETQYF
>TRBV18|TRBD2|once|TRBJ2-7
TGTGCCAGCTGCCCCGGGACTAGCGGCTCCTACGAGCAGTACTTC
CASCPGTSGSYEQYF
>TRBV19|TRBD1|few|TRBJ1-1
TGTGCCAGTATGGGGACAGAGAACACTGAAGCTTTCTTT
CASMGTENTEAFF
>TRBV29-1|NA|NA|TRBJ1-5
TGCAGCGTTGAACAGGAGAGGAATCAGCCCCAGCATTTT
CSVEQERNQPQHF
>TRBV30|NA|NA|TRBJ1-4
TGTGCCTGGAGTGTAGTGGGCTCGGCAACTAATGAAAAACTGTTTTTT
CAWSVVGSATNEKLFF
>TRBV5-5|NA|few|TRBJ2-7
TGTGCCAGCAGCTCCTCCAACATCGGCGGGATCCACGAGCAGTACTTC
CASSSSNIGGIHEQYF
>TRBV6-2/TRBV6-3|NA|many|TRBJ2-5
TGTGCCAGCAGTGACACCTCCCGGGCCAAAGAGACCCAGTACTTC
CASSDTSRAKETQYF
>TRBV28|NA|NA|TRBJ1-1
TGTGCCAGCAGTTTTGGGTGGGGCACTGAAGCTTTCTTT
CASSFGWGTEAFF